This record concerns one T cell receptor beta chain sequence. The entry originates in a study of blood T cell repertoires in COVID-19. Clones were sequenced by immunoSEQ multiplex PCR, and TCRdb holds only the in-frame ones, with some missing. The sample lists 200,000 to 300,000 clones, approximately 89% occurring once. The CDR3 has 17 amino acids. Losses at the gene ends were 2 bases for V and 1 base for J; bases not matched to a gene: 10. In germline, CDR1 is SNHLY, CDR2 FYNNEI. Participants, about 18 to 90 years old, spanned some 23 US areas. The gene calls are TRBV2 and TRBJ1-1, with 7 bases identical to TRBD1. The sequence was collected from a woman in her late teens or twenties who had recovered from COVID-19. The sample consisted of PBMCs or T cells enriched from blood (not recorded which). The CDR3, as DNA: TGTGCCAGCAGTGAAAGATCGCCGACAGGGAGGAACACTGAAGCTTTCTTT. As protein: CASSERSPTGRNTEAFF.